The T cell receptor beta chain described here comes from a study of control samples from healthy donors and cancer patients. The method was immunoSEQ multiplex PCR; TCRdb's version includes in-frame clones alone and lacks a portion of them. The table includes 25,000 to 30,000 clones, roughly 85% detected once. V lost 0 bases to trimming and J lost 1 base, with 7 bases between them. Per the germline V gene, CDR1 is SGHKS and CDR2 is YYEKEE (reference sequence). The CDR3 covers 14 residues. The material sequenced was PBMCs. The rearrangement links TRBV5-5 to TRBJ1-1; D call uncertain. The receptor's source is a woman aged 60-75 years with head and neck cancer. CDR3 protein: CASSLDMGNTEAFF. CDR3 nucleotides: TGTGCCAGCAGCTTGGATATGGGGAACACTGAAGCTTTCTTT.